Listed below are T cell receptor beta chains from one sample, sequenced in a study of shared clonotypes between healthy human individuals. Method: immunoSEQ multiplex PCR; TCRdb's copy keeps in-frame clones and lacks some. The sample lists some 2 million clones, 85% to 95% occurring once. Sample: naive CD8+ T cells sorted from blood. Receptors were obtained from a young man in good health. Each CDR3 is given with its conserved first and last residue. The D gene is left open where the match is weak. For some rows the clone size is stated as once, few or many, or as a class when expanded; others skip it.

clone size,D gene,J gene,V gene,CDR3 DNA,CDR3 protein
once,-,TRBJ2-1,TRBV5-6,TGTGCCAGCAGCGCTGGCCAGAACAATGAGCAGTTCTTC,CASSAGQNNEQFF
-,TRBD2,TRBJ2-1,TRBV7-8,TGTGCCAGCAGCCTTGGGGGGGAGTGGAATGAGCAGTTCTTC,CASSLGGEWNEQFF
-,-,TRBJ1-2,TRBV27,TGTGCCAGCAGTCCTACAGGAGTATATGGCTACACCTTC,CASSPTGVYGYTF
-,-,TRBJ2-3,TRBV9,TGTGCCAGCAGCGTCGTGGGGGGTGCAGATACGCAGTATTTT,CASSVVGGADTQYF
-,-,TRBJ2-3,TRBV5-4,TGTGCCAGCAGCTTGTTCCAGGAATATGATACGCAGTATTTT,CASSLFQEYDTQYF
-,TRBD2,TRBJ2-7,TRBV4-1,TGCGCCAGCAGCCCGTCAGCGGGAGGGCCATACGAGCAGTACTTC,CASSPSAGGPYEQYF
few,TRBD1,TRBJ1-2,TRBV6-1,TGTGCCAGCAGTGAAGGACAGGGGTCAAACTATGGCTACACCTTC,CASSEGQGSNYGYTF
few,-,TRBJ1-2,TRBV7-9,TGTGCCAGCAGCTTAGGGACTACTGTCGGCTACACCTTC,CASSLGTTVGYTF
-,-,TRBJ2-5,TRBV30,TGTGCCTGGAGTGAAGAGACCCAGTACTTC,CAWSEETQYF
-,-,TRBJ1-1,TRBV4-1,TGCGCCAGCAGCCAGACAAGTGGTGTGGCTGAAGCTTTCTTT,CASSQTSGVAEAFF
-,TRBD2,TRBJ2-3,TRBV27,TGTGCCAGCAGCCTCTTGACTAGCGGGGGGGCTAAAGATACGCAGTATTTT,CASSLLTSGGAKDTQYF
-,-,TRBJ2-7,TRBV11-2,TGTGCCAGCAGCTCCCGGGACTTGGGCTACGAGCAGTACTTC,CASSSRDLGYEQYF
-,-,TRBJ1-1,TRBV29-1,TGCAGCGTGGTGGGATGGGGGAACACTGAAGCTTTCTTT,CSVVGWGNTEAFF
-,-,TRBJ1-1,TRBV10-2,TGCGCCAGCAGTGGGACTAACCGCATGAACACTGAAGCTTTCTTT,CASSGTNRMNTEAFF